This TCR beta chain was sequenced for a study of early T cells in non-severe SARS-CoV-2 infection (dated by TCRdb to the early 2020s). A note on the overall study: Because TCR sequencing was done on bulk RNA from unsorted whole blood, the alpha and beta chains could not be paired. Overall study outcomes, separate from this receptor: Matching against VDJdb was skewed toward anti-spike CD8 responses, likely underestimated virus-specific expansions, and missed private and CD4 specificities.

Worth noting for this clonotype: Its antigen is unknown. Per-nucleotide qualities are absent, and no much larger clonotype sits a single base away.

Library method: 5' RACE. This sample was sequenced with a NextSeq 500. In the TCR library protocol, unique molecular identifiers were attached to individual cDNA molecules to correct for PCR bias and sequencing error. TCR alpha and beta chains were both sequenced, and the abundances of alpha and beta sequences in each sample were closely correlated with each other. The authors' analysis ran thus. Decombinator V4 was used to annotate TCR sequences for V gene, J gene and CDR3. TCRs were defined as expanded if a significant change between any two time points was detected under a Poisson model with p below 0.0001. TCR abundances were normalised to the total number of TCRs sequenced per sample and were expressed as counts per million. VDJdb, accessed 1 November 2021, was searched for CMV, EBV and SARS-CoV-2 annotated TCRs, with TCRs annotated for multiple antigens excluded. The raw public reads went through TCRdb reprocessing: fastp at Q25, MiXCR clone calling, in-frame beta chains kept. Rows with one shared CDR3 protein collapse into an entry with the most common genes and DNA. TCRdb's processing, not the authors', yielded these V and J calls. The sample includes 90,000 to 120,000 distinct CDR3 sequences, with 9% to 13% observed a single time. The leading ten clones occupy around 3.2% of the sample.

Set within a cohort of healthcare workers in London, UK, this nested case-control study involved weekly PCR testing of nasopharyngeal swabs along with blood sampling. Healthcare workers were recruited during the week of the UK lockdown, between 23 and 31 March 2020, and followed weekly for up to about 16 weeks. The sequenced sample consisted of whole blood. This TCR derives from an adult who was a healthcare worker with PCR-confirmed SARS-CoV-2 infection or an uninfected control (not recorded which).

The DNA reads TGTGCCAGCAGCTCAGATTCTTCTAGCGTCCAAGAGACCCAGTACTTC. This yields the protein CASSSDSSSVQETQYF. The rearranged segments are TRBV11-3 and TRBJ2-5; possibly the D gene is TRBD2, per 6 matching bases. From the germline V gene, CDR1 is SGHNT and CDR2 is YENEEA. V drops 4 bases and J drops 1 base, leaving 16 bases in between. From its cysteine to its phenylalanine, the CDR3 spans 16 amino acids. The kept DNA is CDR3 alone, 48 bases in frame from the first base.